These 11 T cell receptor beta chains originate from one sample sequenced in a study of long-term antiretroviral therapy in people with HIV. They ran version v3.0 of the immunoSEQ assay at survey level. TCRdb's table, derived via immunoSEQ multiplex PCR, lists solely in-frame clones and lacks some. This table has about 21,000 clones, around four fifths appearing once. The starting material was unsorted PBMCs, obtained approximately 4 years after starting antiretroviral therapy. These receptors were obtained from a man aged 18 to 29 with HIV.

The chain employs TRBV18 and TRBJ1-6; D unresolved. The CDR3 is 17 amino acids. Germline CDR1 and CDR2: KGHSH and LQKENI. V was trimmed by 5 bases and J by 5 bases, leaving 19 bases between them. CDR3: CASSTNPQGWDNSPLHF. CDR3 sequence (DNA): TGTGCCAGCTCAACAAACCCTCAAGGCTGGGATAATTCACCCCTCCACTTT.

The gene calls are TRBV29-1 and TRBJ2-5, with 11 bases identical to TRBD1. This CDR3 is built from 16 residues. Per the germline V gene, CDR1 is SQVTM and CDR2 is ANQGSEA. V was pared by 3 bases and J by 4 bases, with 10 bases of the junction left unmatched. For the CDR3, the DNA is TGCAGCGTTGAGGTTGGACAGGGGGCCTATCCAGAGACCCAGTACTTC. Protein product: CSVEVGQGAYPETQYF.

J is TRBJ2-1 and V is TRBV7-9; 7 positions match TRBD2. The germline V gene has CDR1 SEHNR and CDR2 FQNEAQ (reference sequence). This CDR3 spans 17 amino acids. J was trimmed by 4 bases and V by 1 base; bases with no gene match: 10. CDR3 sequence reads: CASSLVGATSLYNEQFF. The CDR3 bases are TGTGCCAGCAGCTTAGTAGGGGCGACTAGCTTATACAATGAGCAGTTCTTC.

The V and J genes are TRBV27 and TRBJ1-2; unclear D gene. V shed 6 bases and J shed 4 bases, with 15 bases lying between them. CDR1 and CDR2 (germline): MNHEY, SMNVEV (reference sequence). CDR3 size: 14 residues. CDR3: CASSPGLGTYGYTF. The DNA for the CDR3 is TGTGCCAGCAGCCCCGGGCTGGGAACCTATGGCTACACCTTC.

This clone was recorded a few times. The V gene is TRBV4-1, the J gene TRBJ2-7; TRBD2 matches 12 bases. J gave up 3 bases and V 1 base, and 4 bases lay outside the gene matches. From germline, CDR1 is MGHRA and CDR2 YSYEKL. CDR3 length: 16 amino acids. This chain's CDR3 is CASSQGTSGAYYEQYF. The DNA of the CDR3 is TGCGCCAGCAGCCAAGGGACTAGCGGGGCATACTACGAGCAGTACTTC.

This clone was recorded once. V gene TRBV7-2 combines with J gene TRBJ2-3; 10 bases line up with TRBD2. The trim removed 4 bases at V and 3 bases at J, leaving 4 bases unmatched. The CDR3 contains 15 residues. The germline V gene encodes CDR1 SGHTA and CDR2 FQGNSA. The DNA for the CDR3 is TGTGCCAGCAGCTCTAGCGGGGGTAGGACAGATACGCAGTATTTT. Translation: CASSSSGGRTDTQYF.

J is TRBJ1-5 and V is TRBV21-1. TRBV21-1 represents a pseudogene. The CDR3 is made up of 15 amino acids. The CDR3 coding sequence is TGTGCCAGCAGCACTAGACCCTTAGAGGGTCAGCCCCAGCATTTT. Its protein is CASSTRPLEGQPQHF.

This clone was recorded once. The rearrangement uses TRBV7-8 and TRBJ2-7; 12 bases are shared with TRBD2. The CDR3 consists of 17 residues. From germline, CDR1 is SGHVS and CDR2 FQNEAQ. The V gene end was trimmed by 5 bases and the J gene end by 4 bases; junction bases not matched to a gene: 12. The CDR3 DNA reads as TGTGCCAGCAGCCCCACTAGCGGGGGGTCGGTAGGATACGAGCAGTACTTC. Protein: CASSPTSGGSVGYEQYF.

The gene calls are TRBV7-9 and TRBJ2-7; no clear D. The germline V and J ends were trimmed by 3 bases and 6 bases, with 12 bases remaining between them. The CDR3 spans 13 residues. The germline CDR1 and CDR2 sequences are SEHNR and FQNEAQ (reference sequence). CDR3 DNA sequence: TGTGCCAGCAGCTTGTACGCCAGAGGCGAGCAGTACGTC. It yields the protein CASSLYARGEQYV.

The chain has TRBV6-5 and TRBJ1-2; D perhaps matches TRBD1 (5 bases). Germline values: CDR1 MNHEY, CDR2 SVGAGI. Trimming shortened V by 4 bases and J by 6 bases, and 18 bases separated the two germline ends. This CDR3 comprises 15 residues. CDR3 region: CASSWGVYGADGYTF. DNA for the CDR3: TGTGCCAGCAGTTGGGGAGTATATGGGGCGGATGGCTACACCTTC.

V and J are TRBV28 and TRBJ1-1; 9 bases are a match to TRBD1. The CDR3 sequence is 14 residues long. CDR1 is MDHEN, CDR2 SYDVKM, per germline. With 6 bases clipped from V and 7 bases from J, the junction kept 9 bases outside the gene matches. The CDR3 DNA follows: TGTGCCAGCAGACAATTGGACAGGGGATTTGAAGCTTTCTTT. Translated, it gives CASRQLDRGFEAFF.